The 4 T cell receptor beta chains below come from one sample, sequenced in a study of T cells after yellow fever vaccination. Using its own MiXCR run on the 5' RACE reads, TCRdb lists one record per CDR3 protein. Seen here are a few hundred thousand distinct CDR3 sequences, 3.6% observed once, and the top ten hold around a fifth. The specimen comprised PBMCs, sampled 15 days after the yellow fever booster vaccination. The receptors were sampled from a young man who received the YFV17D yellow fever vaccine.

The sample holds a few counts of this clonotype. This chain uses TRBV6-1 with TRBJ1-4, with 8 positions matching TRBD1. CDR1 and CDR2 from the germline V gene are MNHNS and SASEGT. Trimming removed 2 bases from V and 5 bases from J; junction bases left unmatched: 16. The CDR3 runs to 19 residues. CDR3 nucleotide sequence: TGTGCCAGCAGTGAAAATCTGGGACAGGTTTTTCTACTGAATGAAAAACTGTTTTTT. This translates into CASSENLGQVFLLNEKLFF.

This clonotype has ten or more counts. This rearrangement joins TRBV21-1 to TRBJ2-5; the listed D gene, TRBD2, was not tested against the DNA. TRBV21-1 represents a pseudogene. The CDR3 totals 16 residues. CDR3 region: CASSALPLAVQETQYF. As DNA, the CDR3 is TGTGCCAGCAGCGCCCTCCCCCTAGCGGTACAAGAGACCCAGTACTTC.

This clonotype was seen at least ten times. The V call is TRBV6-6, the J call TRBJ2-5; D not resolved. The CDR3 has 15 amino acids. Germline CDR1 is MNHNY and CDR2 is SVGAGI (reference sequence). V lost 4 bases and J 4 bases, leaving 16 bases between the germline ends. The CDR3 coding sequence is TGTGCCAGCAGTTTCCCCGAAGACGGCCTAGAGACCCAGTACTTC. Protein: CASSFPEDGLETQYF.

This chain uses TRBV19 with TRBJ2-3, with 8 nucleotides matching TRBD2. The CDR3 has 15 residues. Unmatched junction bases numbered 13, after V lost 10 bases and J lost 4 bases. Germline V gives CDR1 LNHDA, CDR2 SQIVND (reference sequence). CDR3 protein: CATTLRAGGADTQYF. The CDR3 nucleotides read TGTGCCACCACCCTTCGGGCGGGGGGTGCAGATACGCAGTATTTT.